This T cell receptor beta chain appears in the sequencing data of a study of blood T cell repertoires in COVID-19. The overall study: In each case, the material was cDNA or gDNA derived from T cells, B-cell-depleted T cells, or PBMCs.

This clone has only a few counts. The junction had 5 bases not matched to a gene; V was cut back by 6 bases and J by 3 bases. Germline CDR1 SEHNR, CDR2 FQNEAQ (reference sequence). The CDR3 is 15 residues long. Some clones are missing from TCRdb's copy, which holds only in-frame ones; the method was immunoSEQ multiplex PCR. The sample consists of around 310,000 clones, nearly 90% of them appearing once. Sequencing input: peripheral blood. The rearrangement uses TRBV7-9 and TRBJ2-2, with 9 bases identical to TRBD1. This receptor was taken from a woman aged 40 to 55 with COVID-19, enrolled during active disease. The CDR3 loop reads CASSSGTGYTGELFF. The CDR3 DNA is TGTGCCAGCAGTTCCGGGACAGGGTACACCGGGGAGCTGTTTTTT.